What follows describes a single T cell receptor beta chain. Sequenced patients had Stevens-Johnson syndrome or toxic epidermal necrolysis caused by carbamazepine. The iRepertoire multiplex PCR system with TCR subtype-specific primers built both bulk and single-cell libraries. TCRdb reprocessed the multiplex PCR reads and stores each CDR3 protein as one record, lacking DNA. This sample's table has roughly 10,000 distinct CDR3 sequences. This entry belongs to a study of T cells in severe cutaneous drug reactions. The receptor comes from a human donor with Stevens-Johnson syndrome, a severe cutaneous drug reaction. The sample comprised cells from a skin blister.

This chain's CDR3 is CSAREGGSDTGELFF. This chain links TRBV20-1 with TRBJ2-2; the TRBD1 assignment by TCRdb is unverifiable without DNA. Per the germline V gene, CDR1 is DFQATT and CDR2 is SNEGSKA (reference sequence). This CDR3 has 15 amino acids.